This T cell receptor (beta chain) was captured in a study of cytomegalovirus exposure and HLA in healthy donors. Findings of the study overall: Later, TCR association rates were found to vary by HLA locus, highest for DRB1 and lowest for HLA-C. In a later analysis, TCR beta V- and J-gene trimming showed a link to a missense DCLRE1C variant.

Germline CDR1 is MNHEY and CDR2 is SVGAGI. The CDR3 spans 14 residues. V gave up 2 bases and J gave up 10 bases; unmatched junction bases: 9. Comments on this clone: Antigen specificity is unknown.

The PCR contained 60 Vbeta and 13 Jbeta primers. Profiling relied on immunoSEQ multiplex PCR, and the TCRdb table lists in-frame clones only, not all of them. The profile shows about 160,000 clones, approximately 72% of them singletons. The chain combines TRBV6-5 with TRBJ2-5, with 8 bases matching TRBD2. Sequencing was done on a sample of PBMCs. The origin of this receptor is a man between 40 and 49 years old in good health and CMV-seropositive. CDR3 sequence: CASSYDTGGVGQYF. CDR3 nucleotide sequence: TGTGCCAGCAGTTACGATACGGGGGGGGTGGGCCAGTACTTC.